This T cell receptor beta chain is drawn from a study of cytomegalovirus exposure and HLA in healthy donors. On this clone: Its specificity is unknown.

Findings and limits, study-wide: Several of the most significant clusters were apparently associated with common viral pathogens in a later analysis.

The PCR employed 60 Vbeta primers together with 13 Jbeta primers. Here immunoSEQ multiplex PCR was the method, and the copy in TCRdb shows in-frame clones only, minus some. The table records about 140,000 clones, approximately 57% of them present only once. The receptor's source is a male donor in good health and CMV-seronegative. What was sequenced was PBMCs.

CDR3 in DNA: TGTGCCAGCAGCTTACTTTCGGGTGGTGGGGCCTTATACAATGAGCAGTTCTTC. Its protein product is CASSLLSGGGALYNEQFF. The chain combines TRBV11-1 with TRBJ2-1, with TRBD1 as a possible D gene (5 bases). The germline CDR1 and CDR2 sequences are SGHAT and FQDESV (reference sequence). V dropped 2 bases and J dropped 4 bases, with 21 bases sitting between them. The CDR3 totals 18 residues.